A single sample is the source of the 22 T cell receptor beta chains below, sequenced in a study of blood T cell repertoires in COVID-19. Measured with immunoSEQ multiplex PCR; TCRdb has only the in-frame clones, and not every one. The table records 100,000 to 150,000 clones, roughly 72% of them present only once. The sequenced sample was peripheral blood. Every receptor here comes from a man aged 55 to 69 with acute or convalescent COVID-19.

The sample holds one count of this clone. Its ends do not fully match the called genes, so a read error is possible. The V and J genes are TRBV15 and TRBJ1-2; 7 bases are a match to TRBD1. The CDR3 covers 14 residues. Germline V gene data show CDR1 as LNHNV and CDR2 as YYDKDF (reference sequence). The CDR3 protein is CATSRGDRNYGHTF. CDR3 nucleotide sequence: TGTGCCACCAGCAGGGGGGACAGAAACTATGGCCACACCTTC.

This clone was detected only a few times. This sequence joins TRBV5-1 and TRBJ2-7; D is undetermined. The CDR3 is 14 residues long. CDR1 is SGHRS, CDR2 YFSETQ, per germline. The V and J ends lost 0 bases and 7 bases respectively, with 14 bases between them. In DNA form, the CDR3 reads TGCGCCAGCAGCTTGGCCGATTTGACGGAGGAGCAGTACTTC. Amino acids: CASSLADLTEEQYF.

This clone was seen a handful of times. The gene calls are TRBV6-5 and TRBJ2-7; D unclear. Between the trimmed V and J ends, which lost 6 bases and 0 bases, there was a span of 12 bases. The CDR3 extends over 14 amino acids. Germline CDR1 and CDR2: MNHEY and SVGAGI. CDR3 DNA sequence: TGTGCCAGCAGCAGAACTATAAGCTCCTACGAGCAGTACTTC. Translating it yields CASSRTISSYEQYF.

This clone appeared a single time. The gene calls are TRBV3-1 (or the pseudogene TRBV3-2) and TRBJ2-2; 7 bases are shared with TRBD1. Germline lookup yields CDR1 LGHDT and CDR2 YNNKEL (reference sequence). CDR3 size: 16 residues. V lost 1 base, J lost 1 base, and 3 bases stayed unmatched. CDR3 nucleotide sequence: TGTGCCAGCAGCCAAGGGGACAGCCTGAACACCGGGGAGCTGTTTTTT. It translates to CASSQGDSLNTGELFF.

With respect to this clone: Compared with germline, one end of the junction differs, possibly owing to a read error. The chain is built from TRBV10-3 and TRBJ1-6; 8 bases agree with TRBD1. The CDR3 is made up of 15 amino acids. The germline gives CDR1 ENHRY, CDR2 SYGVKD. The CDR3 DNA is TGTGTCATCAGTGATCCCCGACAGGGGCAATCACCCCTCCACTTT. Its translation is CVISDPRQGQSPLHF.

The V and J genes are TRBV4-1 and TRBJ1-2; D call uncertain. Trimming removed 1 base from V and 5 bases from J, with 14 bases in between. CDR1 and CDR2 from the germline V gene are MGHRA and YSYEKL. CDR3 size: 15 residues. The CDR3 nucleotides are TGCGCCAGCAGCCAAGCTCCGGGTGCCCAGTATGGCTACACCTTC. This gives the protein CASSQAPGAQYGYTF.

The rearrangement joins TRBV5-1 to TRBJ1-1, with D unclear. V was trimmed by 4 bases and J by 5 bases, leaving 15 bases between them. This CDR3 is 14 amino acids long. The germline V gene has CDR1 SGHRS and CDR2 YFSETQ. The CDR3 DNA reads as TGCGCCAGCAGCCCCTCGACAAAAGGTACTGAAGCTTTCTTT. This codes for CASSPSTKGTEAFF.

This clone was seen a single time. This chain links TRBV29-1 with TRBJ2-2; the match to TRBD1 covers 7 bases. This CDR3 has 14 amino acids. Trimming took 5 bases from V and 5 from J; bases not matched to a gene: 8. Germline V gene sequence: CDR1 SQVTM, CDR2 ANQGSEA. The CDR3 is CSVSQGVKTGELFF. For the CDR3, the DNA is TGCAGCGTTAGTCAGGGGGTAAAGACCGGGGAGCTGTTTTTT.

This sequence joins TRBV2 and TRBJ2-3; 12 positions agree with TRBD2. CDR3 length: 15 amino acids. The V gene's germline CDR1 is SNHLY and CDR2 FYNNEI. The J segment lost 6 bases and the V segment lost 8 bases, leaving 9 bases of the junction unmatched. The CDR3 loop reads CASWETSGGGDTQYF. CDR3 DNA: TGTGCCAGCTGGGAGACTAGCGGGGGTGGGGATACGCAGTATTTT.

The chain is built from TRBV18 and TRBJ1-6, with D hard to call. The germline V gene has CDR1 KGHSH and CDR2 LQKENI. V was clipped by 5 bases and J by 6 bases, with 5 bases between them. CDR3 length: 12 residues. DNA of the CDR3: TGTGCCAGCTCAGAGGTTAATTCACCCCTCCACTTT. It is translated as CASSEVNSPLHF.

The V gene is TRBV10-2, the J gene TRBJ1-1; a weak D match, TRBD1 (5 bases). CDR1 is WSHSY and CDR2 is SAAADI in the germline V gene. This CDR3 comprises 16 residues. Trimming took off 3 bases at V and 2 bases at J, with 16 bases between the two ends. The CDR3 DNA reads as TGCGCCAGCAGTGACAGGACGCAGGGCCGTAACACTGAAGCTTTCTTT. Translated: CASSDRTQGRNTEAFF.

Worth noting for this clone: Distinct nucleotide sequences in the sample also encode this CDR3. The rearrangement joins TRBV7-3 to TRBJ2-1; D is undetermined. CDR1 is SGHTA and CDR2 is FQGTGA in the germline V gene. The CDR3 spans 13 residues. V lost 1 base and J 5 bases, leaving 6 bases between the germline ends. The CDR3 DNA reads TGTGCCAGCAGCTTAAACAGCAACAATGAGCAGTTCTTC. Amino acid sequence: CASSLNSNNEQFF.

This clone was seen a single time. The V call is TRBV5-1, the J call TRBJ2-1, with 7 positions matching TRBD2. Germline CDR1 reads SGHRS; CDR2 reads YFSETQ. The trim removed 3 bases at V and 9 bases at J, leaving 9 bases unmatched. There are 14 residues in the CDR3. In DNA, the CDR3 is TGCGCCAGCAGCTATGAGCTGGGGGGGATTGAGCAGTTCTTC. It yields the protein CASSYELGGIEQFF.

In this sample, this clone turned up once. This chain links TRBV3-1 (or the pseudogene TRBV3-2) with TRBJ1-2; 12 bases are shared with TRBD1. Germline-derived CDR1 and CDR2 are LGHDT and YNNKEL (reference sequence). The CDR3 spans 14 residues. Trimming took 3 bases from V and 7 from J; bases not matched to a gene: 3. The CDR3 coding sequence is TGTGCCAGCAGCCAGGGACAGGGGGCTTCTGGCTACACCTTC. The encoded protein is CASSQGQGASGYTF.

The CDR3 here is CATSRDWQTNEKLFF. The DNA of the CDR3 is TGTGCCACCAGCAGAGATTGGCAGACTAATGAAAAACTGTTTTTT. The rearrangement uses TRBV15 and TRBJ1-4, with no clear D. The CDR3 is 15 amino acids. Germline assignment: CDR1 LNHNV and CDR2 YYDKDF (reference sequence). The germline V and J ends were trimmed by 0 bases and 2 bases, with 7 bases remaining between them.

The CDR3 coding sequence is TGCGCCAGCAGCTTGGGTTCAGGGATTCGCTACGAGCAGTACTTC. Translating gives CASSLGSGIRYEQYF. The V gene is TRBV5-1, the J gene TRBJ2-7, with D possibly matching TRBD1 (5 bases). Germline V gene lookup returns CDR1 SGHRS and CDR2 YFSETQ. The CDR3 runs 15 residues. V lost 0 bases to trimming and J lost 3 bases, with 13 bases between them.

A few counts support this clone. The rearrangement links TRBV11-2 to TRBJ2-5; 15 bases are shared with TRBD2. The CDR3 is 17 residues long. In germline, CDR1 is SGHAT, CDR2 FQNNGV. V lost 2 bases, J lost 3 bases, and 4 bases stayed unmatched. CDR3 region: CASSLSGLAGGKETQYF. DNA of the CDR3: TGTGCCAGCAGCTTATCGGGACTAGCGGGAGGTAAAGAGACCCAGTACTTC. Full variable domain (rest looked up from reference TRBV11-2 and TRBJ2-5): EAGVAQSPRYKIIEKRQSVAFWCNPISGHATLYWYQQILGQGPKLLIQFQNNGVVDDSQLPKDRFSAERLKGVDSTLKIQPAKLEDSAVYLCASSLSGLAGGKETQYFGPGTRLLVL.

This sequence joins TRBV9 and TRBJ2-2; a possible D gene is TRBD2 (5 bases). V was shortened by 2 bases and J by 6 bases, with 11 bases between the two germline ends. CDR3 length: 14 residues. Germline CDR1 reads SGDLS; CDR2 reads YYNGEE. DNA of the CDR3: TGTGCCAGCAGCGTTCTAGGGAGTTCCGGGGAGCTGTTTTTT. Translation gives CASSVLGSSGELFF.

The CDR3 here is CASSVVNTEAFF. CDR3 nucleotides: TGCGCCAGCAGTGTAGTTAACACTGAAGCTTTCTTT. The chain has TRBV10-2 and TRBJ1-1; the D is unclear. V gave up 4 bases and J gave up 2 bases, with 5 bases separating them. The CDR3 spans 12 residues. Germline lookup yields CDR1 WSHSY and CDR2 SAAADI.

The chain links TRBV11-3 to TRBJ2-1, with D possibly matching TRBD1 (6 bases). From germline, CDR1 is SGHNT and CDR2 YENEEA. There are 15 residues in the CDR3. V was shortened by 6 bases and J by 4 bases, with 16 bases between the two germline ends. The CDR3 spells CASSLLGGYYNEQFF. The DNA for the CDR3 is TGTGCCAGCAGTCTCTTAGGGGGTTATTACAATGAGCAGTTCTTC.

This clone was seen a single time. This chain uses TRBV30 with TRBJ1-4; 9 positions match TRBD1. CDR1 and CDR2 from the germline V gene are GTSNPN and SVGIG (reference sequence). CDR3 length: 18 residues. Germline trimming cut 5 bases from V and 0 bases from J; bases unmatched to any gene: 13. CDR3 sequence (DNA): TGTGCCTGGGGATTCCGGGACAGGGTATTTGCAACTAATGAAAAACTGTTTTTT. It codes for CAWGFRDRVFATNEKLFF.

The V call is TRBV11-1, the J call TRBJ2-2; possible D gene TRBD2, 5 bases. Trimming pared 5 bases from V and 5 bases from J, leaving 9 bases between. The V gene's germline CDR1 is SGHAT and CDR2 FQDESV (reference sequence). This CDR3 region has 13 residues. In DNA, the CDR3 is TGTGCCAGCAGCCAACGGGGTACCGGGGAGCTGTTTTTT. Its translation: CASSQRGTGELFF. Combining the CDR3 with reference TRBV11-1 and TRBJ2-2 gives the whole variable domain EAEVAQSPRYKITEKSQAVAFWCDPISGHATLYWYRQILGQGPELLVQFQDESVVDDSQLPKDRFSAERLKGVDSTLKIQPAELGDSAMYLCASSQRGTGELFFGEGSRLTVL.